What follows are 5 T cell receptor beta chains derived from one specimen sequenced in a study of OX40 agonist ivuxolimab in advanced cancers. To prepare the library, the immunoSEQ multiplex PCR assay was applied. Not all clones reach the TCRdb copy of this immuneACCESS table, which keeps in-frame sequences only. Checked studies attribute under half of the gap to unresolved V genes and leave the rest unexplained. In this sample the table shows about 70,000 clones, over 70% of which occur a single time. Together, the top ten hold 4.5% to 6% of the sample. The sample in question was CD4+ or CD8+ T cells sorted from blood, obtained in a trial of the OX40 agonist ivuxolimab. These receptor sequences come from an adult with an advanced solid tumor such as melanoma, head and neck, liver or kidney cancer.

This chain links TRBV6-5 with TRBJ2-7, with D unclear. This CDR3 is 12 amino acids long. Germline V gene data show CDR1 as MNHEY and CDR2 as SVGAGI. V was clipped by 6 bases and J by 6 bases, with 12 bases between them. In nucleotides, the CDR3 is TGTGCCAGCAGCAGACTCCCTTCCGAGCAGTACTTC. Residues: CASSRLPSEQYF.

V gene TRBV5-1 combines with J gene TRBJ2-2; unclear D gene. The CDR3 loop spans 13 amino acids. Trimming cost V 0 bases and J 4 bases, with 4 bases left between them. The germline CDR1 and CDR2 sequences are SGHRS and YFSETQ. Here the CDR3 reads CASSLDPTGELFF. The CDR3, as DNA: TGCGCCAGCAGCTTGGACCCCACCGGGGAGCTGTTTTTT. Filled out from reference TRBV5-1 and TRBJ2-2, the complete variable domain reads KAGVTQTPRYLIKTRGQQVTLSCSPISGHRSVSWYQQTPGQGLQFLFEYFSETQRNKGNFPGRFSGRQFSNSRSEMNVSTLELGDSALYLCASSLDPTGELFFGEGSRLTVL.

This CDR3 reads CASSAGGVGSYNEQFF. The CDR3 DNA reads as TGTGCCAGCAGTGCCGGTGGAGTAGGGTCCTACAATGAGCAGTTCTTC. The chain links TRBV2 to TRBJ2-1, with D uncertain. The germline V gene encodes CDR1 SNHLY and CDR2 FYNNEI. V was trimmed by 4 bases and J by 1 base, leaving 14 bases between them. The CDR3 length is 16 residues.

The gene calls are TRBV7-2 and TRBJ2-5, with D possibly called TRBD1 or TRBD2 (5 bases each). Germline V gene data show CDR1 as SGHTA and CDR2 as FQGNSA. V lost 1 base and J 1 base, leaving 16 bases between the germline ends. This CDR3 has 17 amino acids. The CDR3 region is CASSLVSAGSPQETQYF. Here the CDR3 DNA reads TGTGCCAGCAGCTTAGTGTCAGCAGGGAGCCCCCAAGAGACCCAGTACTTC.

The chain joins TRBV30 to TRBJ2-5, with a weak D call TRBD1 (6 bases). The assigned J gene may be wrong: the sequence end matches TRBJ2-7 better. The CDR3 covers 15 residues. Germline-derived CDR1 and CDR2 are GTSNPN and SVGIG (reference sequence). The chain's CDR3 is CAWNRRQAGSYEQYF. The CDR3 bases are TGTGCCTGGAATAGGAGACAGGCCGGCTCCTACGAGCAGTACTTC.